This is a list of T cell receptor beta chains from one sample in a study of CD8 T cells in ankylosing spondylitis. TCRdb ran MiXCR on the 5' RACE reads and lists one entry per CDR3 protein. In the table there are over 450,000 distinct CDR3 sequences, about an eighth of which are singletons. The sample consisted of blood, either unsorted or a sorted T cell fraction (not recorded which). These TCRs come from a male donor with ankylosing spondylitis. Both conserved end residues are part of each CDR3. Each record gives: D gene, V gene, clone size, J gene, CDR3 DNA, CDR3 protein. A D gene is named only where the DNA matches it firmly. The listing skips clone size in some rows; elsewhere it reads once, few, many or a size class.

D: TRBD2; V: TRBV2; size: -; J: TRBJ2-7; DNA: TGTGCCAGCAGCGCTCTAGGCGGGAGTATCGAGCAGTACTTC; CDR3: CASSALGGSIEQYF
D: -; V: TRBV5-1; size: few; J: TRBJ2-2; DNA: TGCGCCAGCAGCTTGGTAGGGCCAAAGTCCGGGGAGCTGTTTTTT; CDR3: CASSLVGPKSGELFF
D: TRBD1; V: TRBV24-1; size: -; J: TRBJ2-4; DNA: TGTGCCACCAGTGGGGACAGCAAAAACATTCAGTACTTC; CDR3: CATSGDSKNIQYF
D: TRBD1; V: TRBV6-5; size: -; J: TRBJ1-4; DNA: TGTGCCAGCAGTTACTCTTCCCGGACAGGTTTCGGGGAAAAACTGTTTTTT; CDR3: CASSYSSRTGFGEKLFF
D: TRBD2; V: TRBV7-9; size: few; J: TRBJ2-3; DNA: TGTGCCAGCAGCTCCCCTAGCGGGAATACAGATACGCAGTATTTT; CDR3: CASSSPSGNTDTQYF
D: -; V: TRBV29-1; size: few; J: TRBJ2-5; DNA: TGCAGCGTTAATCAGGGTTATCGGGAGACCCAGTACTTC; CDR3: CSVNQGYRETQYF
D: -; V: TRBV6-2/TRBV6-3; size: many; J: TRBJ2-7; DNA: TGTGCCAGCAGCCTCCCGGGTCTCCGGAAGAGGCCATACGAGCAGTACTTC; CDR3: CASSLPGLRKRPYEQYF
D: -; V: TRBV6-1; size: few; J: TRBJ2-3; DNA: TGTGCCAGCGGGGGCAGACTCACAGATACGCAGTATTTT; CDR3: CASGGRLTDTQYF
D: TRBD1; V: TRBV10-3; size: -; J: TRBJ1-2; DNA: TGTGCCATCAGTGAACCCGGGACAGGAACTCGTCGCTACACCTTC; CDR3: CAISEPGTGTRRYTF
D: -; V: TRBV13; size: -; J: TRBJ1-1; DNA: TGTGCCAGCAGCCCCCCCCCAACAGGTGAAGCTTTCTTT; CDR3: CASSPPPTGEAFF
D: -; V: TRBV27; size: many; J: TRBJ2-2; DNA: TGTGCCAGCGGGTGGGGCACCGGGGAGCTGTTTTTT; CDR3: CASGWGTGELFF
D: TRBD1; V: TRBV5-5; size: -; J: TRBJ2-7; DNA: TGTGCCAGCAGCTTGGCCCCGGGACAGGGGGCGGGCGAGCAGTACTTC; CDR3: CASSLAPGQGAGEQYF
D: -; V: TRBV27; size: few; J: TRBJ2-1; DNA: TGTGCCAGCAGTGAACAGGACTTCTCCTACAATGAGCAGTTCTTC; CDR3: CASSEQDFSYNEQFF
D: -; V: TRBV11-2; size: once; J: TRBJ1-2; DNA: TGTGCCAGCAGCTCTTCCCCTAACTATGGCTACACCTTC; CDR3: CASSSSPNYGYTF
D: -; V: TRBV12-3/TRBV12-4; size: many; J: TRBJ1-3; DNA: TGTGCCAGCAGTTTTTCCCTCCCTGGAAACACCATATATTTT; CDR3: CASSFSLPGNTIYF
D: TRBD2; V: TRBV6-2/TRBV6-3; size: few; J: TRBJ2-3; DNA: TGTGCCAGCAGTTCCGTCTCCGGGAGGGGAACAGATACGCAGTATTTT; CDR3: CASSSVSGRGTDTQYF
D: -; V: TRBV6-5; size: -; J: TRBJ2-1; DNA: TGTGCCAGCAGTTACTCGGGGGCCGAGGTGCATGAGCAGTTCTTC; CDR3: CASSYSGAEVHEQFF
D: -; V: TRBV4-2; size: -; J: TRBJ2-1; DNA: TGTGCCAGCAGCCAGATAGGATTCGATGAGCAGTTCTTC; CDR3: CASSQIGFDEQFF
D: -; V: TRBV29-1; size: many; J: TRBJ2-2; DNA: TGCAGCGCGCGAGCGCATGGGGCCCGAACGACCGGGGAGCTGTTTTTT; CDR3: CSARAHGARTTGELFF
D: -; V: TRBV25-1; size: many; J: TRBJ2-5; DNA: TGTGCCAGCAGTGAATATATTCAGGGGACCCAGTACTTC; CDR3: CASSEYIQGTQYF
D: TRBD1; V: TRBV25-1; size: many; J: TRBJ1-5; DNA: TGTGCCAGCAGTGAAACAGGGGAGAATCAGCCCCAGCATTTT; CDR3: CASSETGENQPQHF
D: TRBD2; V: TRBV3-1; size: few; J: TRBJ2-3; DNA: TGTGCCAGCAGCCAACAGCGGGACCGCACAGATACGCAGTATTTT; CDR3: CASSQQRDRTDTQYF
D: TRBD2; V: TRBV9; size: -; J: TRBJ2-1; DNA: TGTGCCAGCAGCGTATATAGCGGGTCATACAATGAGCAGTTCTTC; CDR3: CASSVYSGSYNEQFF
D: TRBD1; V: TRBV29-1; size: -; J: TRBJ1-1; DNA: TGCAGCGTGCATGGGACAGGGCGGGCTGAAGCTTTCTTT; CDR3: CSVHGTGRAEAFF
D: TRBD1; V: TRBV28; size: -; J: TRBJ2-4; DNA: TGTGCCAGCACTCCTCTGGGGACAGTAGCAAACATTCAGTACTTC; CDR3: CASTPLGTVANIQYF
D: -; V: TRBV5-1; size: few; J: TRBJ1-2; DNA: TGCGCCAGCAGCCACTTGGGGCTTAACTATGGCTACACCTTC; CDR3: CASSHLGLNYGYTF
D: -; V: TRBV5-1; size: many; J: TRBJ1-1; DNA: TGCGCCAGCAGCCCCACAGGGACGGGCACTGAAGCTTTCTTT; CDR3: CASSPTGTGTEAFF
D: -; V: TRBV7-2; size: -; J: TRBJ2-5; DNA: TGTGCCAGCAGCACTCTGGGTACAGTCCAAGAGACCCAGTACTTC; CDR3: CASSTLGTVQETQYF
D: TRBD2; V: TRBV11-2; size: -; J: TRBJ2-3; DNA: TGTGCCAGCAGCTGGTGGGAGACTAGCGAAACAGATACGCAGTATTTT; CDR3: CASSWWETSETDTQYF
D: -; V: TRBV24-1; size: -; J: TRBJ2-1; DNA: TGTGCCACCAGTGGTTTATTCTCAGGACACGGTTTCGCCAATGAGCAGTTCTTC; CDR3: CATSGLFSGHGFANEQFF
D: -; V: TRBV5-1; size: -; J: TRBJ1-2; DNA: TGCGCCAGCAGCTTCGGGAACGGGTATGGCTACACCTTC; CDR3: CASSFGNGYGYTF
D: -; V: TRBV7-9; size: few; J: TRBJ2-1; DNA: TGTGCCAGCAGCTTACGGACCTTCTCCTACAATGAGCAGTTCTTC; CDR3: CASSLRTFSYNEQFF
D: -; V: TRBV18; size: -; J: TRBJ2-4; DNA: TGTGCCAGCTCACCTCAGGGGCCCAAAAACATTCAGTACTTC; CDR3: CASSPQGPKNIQYF
D: -; V: TRBV20-1; size: -; J: TRBJ1-6; DNA: TGCAGTCCCCCTCCTGGGGCGCGGAATTCACCCCTCCACTTT; CDR3: CSPPPGARNSPLHF
D: -; V: TRBV20-1; size: few; J: TRBJ2-5; DNA: TGCAGTTCACATCAGGGAGAGACCCAGTACTTC; CDR3: CSSHQGETQYF
D: -; V: TRBV29-1; size: many; J: TRBJ2-1; DNA: TGCAGCTATAGCGGAAGGGCATACAATGAGCAGTTCTTC; CDR3: CSYSGRAYNEQFF
D: -; V: TRBV6-5; size: many; J: TRBJ2-3; DNA: TGTGCCAGCAGTTACCGCCAGGGGGGTGGCACAGATACGCAGTATTTT; CDR3: CASSYRQGGGTDTQYF
D: -; V: TRBV7-9; size: few; J: TRBJ2-1; DNA: TGTGCCAGCAGCTTAGGCCTCAGGGCGGATGAGCAGTTCTTC; CDR3: CASSLGLRADEQFF
D: -; V: TRBV15; size: few; J: TRBJ2-7; DNA: TGTGCCACCAGCAGAGATACGAGCCCCTCCTACGAGCAGTACTTC; CDR3: CATSRDTSPSYEQYF
D: -; V: TRBV24-1; size: few; J: TRBJ1-5; DNA: TGTGCCACCAGTCAGGGAAAGGGCAATCAGCCCCAGCATTTT; CDR3: CATSQGKGNQPQHF
D: -; V: TRBV3-1; size: few; J: TRBJ2-7; DNA: TGTGCCAGCAGCCTACCTTCTACCGAGCAGTACTTC; CDR3: CASSLPSTEQYF
D: TRBD1; V: TRBV20-1; size: few; J: TRBJ1-2; DNA: TGCAGTGCCCCCGGGACAGGGGGTAACTATGGCTACACCTTC; CDR3: CSAPGTGGNYGYTF
D: TRBD1; V: TRBV18; size: few; J: TRBJ2-1; DNA: TGTGCCAGCTCAACTCCGGACAGGTCGCATGAGCAGTTCTTC; CDR3: CASSTPDRSHEQFF
D: -; V: TRBV12-3/TRBV12-4; size: -; J: TRBJ1-4; DNA: TGTGCCAGCAGTTTCGCCGGGGGGCCTAATGAAAAACTGTTTTTT; CDR3: CASSFAGGPNEKLFF
D: TRBD1; V: TRBV24-1; size: few; J: TRBJ2-5; DNA: TGTGCCACCAGTGATCATCCCGGGACAGGTGTCTTGGAGACCCAGTACTTC; CDR3: CATSDHPGTGVLETQYF
D: TRBD2; V: TRBV29-1; size: -; J: TRBJ2-5; DNA: TGCAGCGTTGAAGATACGGGACTAGCCGGGGAGACCCAGTACTTC; CDR3: CSVEDTGLAGETQYF
D: TRBD2; V: TRBV10-3; size: many; J: TRBJ2-1; DNA: TGTGCCATCAGTGAGTCTATAGCGGGAGGGTATGAGCAGTTCTTC; CDR3: CAISESIAGGYEQFF
D: -; V: TRBV10-1; size: many; J: TRBJ2-5; DNA: TGCGCCAGCAGTGATGCACCCCCTAGAGAGACCCAGTACTTC; CDR3: CASSDAPPRETQYF
D: -; V: TRBV20-1; size: few; J: TRBJ2-1; DNA: TGCAGTGCTAGAGTGGTGGGTAGCTCCTACAATGAGCAGTTCTTC; CDR3: CSARVVGSSYNEQFF
D: -; V: TRBV24-1; size: many; J: TRBJ1-1; DNA: TGTGCCACCAGTGATTCTAGTTATAACACTGAAGCTTTCTTT; CDR3: CATSDSSYNTEAFF
D: -; V: TRBV12-3/TRBV12-4; size: many; J: TRBJ2-5; DNA: TGTGCCAGCGGTCAGGGAGAGACCCAGTACTTC; CDR3: CASGQGETQYF
D: -; V: TRBV4-2; size: few; J: TRBJ2-7; DNA: TGTGCCAGCAGCCAATCCAGGGACCACGAGCAGTACTTC; CDR3: CASSQSRDHEQYF
D: -; V: TRBV2; size: many; J: TRBJ2-2; DNA: TGTGCCACCAGCAGCGGATACACCGGGGAGCTGTTTTTT; CDR3: CATSSGYTGELFF